A single sample is the source of the 28 T cell receptor beta chains below, sequenced in a study of control samples from healthy donors and cancer patients. Assay: immunoSEQ multiplex PCR; the TCRdb copy retains only in-frame clones and omits some. The repertoire has roughly 130,000 clones, around nine tenths of them found once; the top ten carry about 11%. Source material: blood. The receptors here all came from a man in his thirties or forties in good health.

V gene TRBV7-9 combines with J gene TRBJ1-2; 11 bases line up with TRBD1. Per germline, CDR1 SEHNR and CDR2 FQNEAQ (reference sequence). The junction had 5 bases not matched to a gene; V was cut back by 1 base and J by 4 bases. This CDR3 contains 16 residues. The DNA for the CDR3 is TGTGCCAGCAGCTTAGGGACAGGGGGCAACATCTATGGCTACACCTTC. Amino acids: CASSLGTGGNIYGYTF. Based on the CDR3 plus reference TRBV7-9 and TRBJ1-2, the full variable domain is DTGVSQNPRHKITKRGQNVTFRCDPISEHNRLYWYRQTLGQGPEFLTYFQNEAQLEKSRLLSDRFSAERPKGSFSTLEIQRTEQGDSAMYLCASSLGTGGNIYGYTFGSGTRLTVV.

This clone has a single count. The gene calls are TRBV18 and TRBJ2-2, with D unclear. The CDR3 covers 12 residues. Germline V lookup: CDR1 KGHSH, CDR2 LQKENI. V was shortened by 4 bases and J by 4 bases, with 4 bases between the two germline ends. This CDR3 is CASSLGTGELFF. CDR3 sequence (DNA): TGTGCCAGCTCACTGGGCACCGGGGAGCTGTTTTTT. Using reference TRBV18 and TRBJ2-2 for the parts outside the CDR3, the full variable domain is NAGVMQNPRHLVRRRGQEARLRCSPMKGHSHVYWYRQLPEEGLKFMVYLQKENIIDESGMPKERFSAEFPKEGPSILRIQQVVRGDSAAYFCASSLGTGELFFGEGSRLTVL.

The chain employs TRBV6-1 and TRBJ1-6, with 10 bases that match TRBD1. With 3 bases clipped from V and 2 bases from J, the junction kept 1 base outside the gene matches. CDR1 is MNHNS, CDR2 SASEGT, per germline. The CDR3 length is 16 residues. The CDR3 DNA sequence: TGTGCCAGCAGTGAGACAGGGGGCACCTATAATTCACCCCTCCACTTT. Amino acid sequence: CASSETGGTYNSPLHF.

The gene calls are TRBV4-3 and TRBJ2-3; D is unclear. Germline V gene lookup returns CDR1 LGHNA and CDR2 YSLEER. Deletions cut 4 bases from V and 4 bases from J, with 6 bases between. This CDR3 spans 12 amino acids. CDR3 sequence reads: CASSRDADTQYF. CDR3 in DNA: TGCGCCAGCAGCCGCGACGCAGATACGCAGTATTTT.

This chain links TRBV6-5 with TRBJ1-1, with 9 bases lining up with TRBD1. Germline loops: CDR1 MNHEY, CDR2 SVGAGI. CDR3 size: 13 residues. The V and J ends lost 6 bases and 5 bases, in that order; junction bases with no gene match: 4. CDR3 sequence (DNA): TGTGCCAGCAGGATGACAGGGGGAACTGAAGCTTTCTTT. Its protein product is CASRMTGGTEAFF.

V is TRBV2 and J is TRBJ1-6; D is undetermined. V lost 4 bases, J lost 6 bases, and 7 bases lay in between. The germline CDR1 and CDR2 sequences are SNHLY and FYNNEI. This CDR3 has 13 residues. The CDR3 loop is CASSVNLNSPLHF. The CDR3 DNA reads as TGTGCCAGCAGTGTGAATCTTAATTCACCCCTCCACTTT.

The chain joins TRBV7-8 to TRBJ2-7, with 7 bases that match TRBD1. Germline loops: CDR1 SGHVS, CDR2 FQNEAQ. V dropped 5 bases and J dropped 4; count of bases not matched to a gene: 8. This CDR3 has 14 residues. CDR3 sequence: CASSPGTDVYEQYF. The CDR3 DNA is TGTGCCAGCAGCCCCGGGACAGATGTGTACGAGCAGTACTTC.

The chain employs TRBV2 and TRBJ1-5, with a weak D call TRBD1 (6 bases). The V gene's germline CDR1 is SNHLY and CDR2 FYNNEI. Trimming pared 6 bases from V and 6 bases from J, leaving 21 bases between. The CDR3 is made up of 16 amino acids. The CDR3: CASSRRAGAVGQPQHF. The CDR3 bases are TGTGCCAGCAGCCGGAGGGCGGGGGCTGTAGGTCAGCCCCAGCATTTT.

The chain combines TRBV28 with TRBJ1-1; perhaps TRBD1 as D (5 bases). Trimming pared 9 bases from V and 10 bases from J, leaving 18 bases between. The V gene's germline CDR1 is MDHEN and CDR2 SYDVKM. This CDR3 has 12 amino acids. The CDR3 coding sequence is TGTGCCAGTAGACTGAGGGGCTCTGGAGCTTTCTTT. It codes for CASRLRGSGAFF.

The DNA of the CDR3 is TGTGCCAGCAGCCAAGAGGGAGGGATACTGTTCTTC. This sequence encodes CASSQEGGILFF. The chain recombines TRBV4-2 with TRBJ2-1; the match to TRBD2 covers 7 bases. After removal of 0 bases from V and 15 bases from J, the junction contained 5 bases not matched to a gene. This CDR3 has 12 residues. Germline V gene lookup returns CDR1 LGHNA and CDR2 YNFKEQ.

The V call is TRBV19, the J call TRBJ1-6; 7 bases map to TRBD1. This CDR3 comprises 16 residues. V shed 1 base, J shed 7 bases, and the junction held 7 bases outside the gene matches. Germline V lookup: CDR1 LNHDA, CDR2 SQIVND (reference sequence). CDR3 amino acids: CASSIVFRGQNSPLHF. In nucleotides, the CDR3 is TGTGCCAGTAGTATAGTTTTTCGGGGACAGAATTCACCCCTCCACTTT.

The chain combines TRBV10-2 with TRBJ1-1; 9 nucleotides line up with TRBD1. V was pared by 6 bases and J by 5 bases, with 10 bases of the junction left unmatched. CDR1 is WSHSY, CDR2 SAAADI, per germline. CDR3 length: 15 amino acids. CDR3 DNA: TGCGCCAGCAGGGGGGAGGGACAGGGAGGGACTGAAGCTTTCTTT. Translation gives CASRGEGQGGTEAFF.

The chain recombines TRBV12-5 with TRBJ1-5; the D is unclear. CDR3 length: 12 residues. Germline V gene data show CDR1 as LGHNT and CDR2 as FRNRAP. The V and J ends lost 2 bases and 6 bases respectively, with 5 bases between them. In nucleotides, the CDR3 is TGTGCTAGTGGTTTGTTTTCTCAGCCCCAGCATTTT. It encodes CASGLFSQPQHF.

The gene calls are TRBV5-1 and TRBJ1-1, with TRBD1 identical over 8 bases. After removal of 4 bases from V and 0 bases from J, the junction contained 5 bases not matched to a gene. Germline V gives CDR1 SGHRS, CDR2 YFSETQ. CDR3 size: 15 residues. The CDR3 DNA sequence: TGCGCCAGCAGCCCGGTGACAGGGGTGAACACTGAAGCTTTCTTT. Encoded protein: CASSPVTGVNTEAFF.

This sequence joins TRBV29-1 and TRBJ1-3, with unresolved D. Trimming shortened V by 4 bases and J by 1 base, and 5 bases separated the two germline ends. This CDR3 is 12 amino acids long. Germline values: CDR1 SQVTM, CDR2 ANQGSEA. CDR3 DNA: TGCAGCGTTGGAGGATCTGGAAACACCATATATTTT. Its protein is CSVGGSGNTIYF.

The rearrangement links TRBV19 to TRBJ2-7; no clear D. The CDR3 has 14 residues. Between the trimmed V and J ends, which lost 3 bases and 2 bases, there was a span of 11 bases. Per the germline V gene, CDR1 is LNHDA and CDR2 is SQIVND (reference sequence). As DNA, the CDR3 is TGTGCCAGTAGTATGGTCCCTACTCCCTACGAGCAGTACTTC. Translation gives CASSMVPTPYEQYF.

V gene TRBV28 combines with J gene TRBJ2-3; D is ambiguous. V lost 3 bases, J lost 1 base, and 11 bases lay in between. The CDR3 loop spans 15 amino acids. Germline V gene sequence: CDR1 MDHEN, CDR2 SYDVKM. The DNA of the CDR3 is TGTGCCAGCAGTTTCACCATTTCCGGCACAGATACGCAGTATTTT. Its protein is CASSFTISGTDTQYF.

The CDR3 spells CASRRLSNQPQHF. The CDR3 bases are TGTGCCAGCAGAAGGCTAAGCAATCAGCCCCAGCATTTT. J is TRBJ1-5 and V is TRBV28; the D is unclear. Trimming left V 6 bases short and J 1 base short, with 7 bases between. The CDR3 has 13 residues. Per germline, CDR1 MDHEN and CDR2 SYDVKM.

This chain connects TRBV25-1 to TRBJ1-1; 8 bases agree with TRBD1. Germline V gene sequence: CDR1 MGHDK, CDR2 SYGVNS. There are 13 residues in the CDR3. The ends lost 6 bases at V and 3 bases at J; junction bases unmatched: 3. CDR3 residues: CASSHRGYTEAFF. The CDR3 DNA is TGTGCCAGCAGCCACAGGGGGTACACTGAAGCTTTCTTT.

The gene calls are TRBV6-1 and TRBJ1-3; D gene uncertain. Germline CDR1 MNHNS, CDR2 SASEGT. V was pared by 3 bases and J by 0 bases, with 15 bases between. The CDR3 extends over 17 amino acids. The CDR3 sequence: CASSDLVWGFSGNTIYF. CDR3 DNA sequence: TGTGCCAGCAGTGATCTCGTGTGGGGATTCTCTGGAAACACCATATATTTT.

This chain uses TRBV5-5 with TRBJ2-7; 8 positions match TRBD2. In germline, CDR1 is SGHKS, CDR2 YYEKEE (reference sequence). V was clipped by 0 bases and J by 5 bases; unmatched bases: 4. The CDR3 extends over 14 amino acids. CDR3 sequence reads: CASSLVAGQDEQYF. The DNA of the CDR3 is TGTGCCAGCAGCTTGGTAGCGGGACAAGACGAGCAGTACTTC.

V gene TRBV5-4 combines with J gene TRBJ1-1; the D is unclear. Germline V gene data show CDR1 as SGHNT and CDR2 as YYREEE (reference sequence). Between the trimmed V and J ends, which lost 3 bases and 0 bases, there was a span of 9 bases. The CDR3 has 14 residues. CDR3 sequence (DNA): TGTGCCAGCAGCTCGGTAGGAGTGAACACTGAAGCTTTCTTT. This gives the protein CASSSVGVNTEAFF.

This rearrangement joins TRBV7-9 to TRBJ1-1; the D is unclear. V lost 6 bases to trimming and J lost 4 bases, with 9 bases between them. CDR1 SEHNR and CDR2 FQNEAQ come from the germline V gene (reference sequence). This CDR3 is 12 amino acids long. CDR3: CASSLHGTEAFF. As DNA, the CDR3 is TGTGCCAGCAGTCTACATGGCACTGAAGCTTTCTTT.

The chain recombines TRBV28 with TRBJ1-2, with 8 bases that match TRBD1. The trim removed 5 bases at V and 7 bases at J, leaving 12 bases unmatched. This CDR3 has 15 residues. Germline assignment: CDR1 MDHEN and CDR2 SYDVKM. This CDR3 is CASSTQGVSPFGYTF. The DNA for the CDR3 is TGTGCCAGCAGTACACAGGGGGTCTCTCCATTTGGCTACACCTTC.

This sequence joins TRBV28 and TRBJ2-7; the D is unclear. The CDR3 totals 16 residues. Trimming took off 2 bases at V and 0 bases at J, with 14 bases between the two ends. Germline CDR1 reads MDHEN; CDR2 reads SYDVKM. CDR3 amino acids: CASSLRSDWSSYEQYF. The CDR3 nucleotides read TGTGCCAGCAGTTTAAGGTCGGATTGGAGCTCCTACGAGCAGTACTTC.

V and J are TRBV6-2 or TRBV6-3 and TRBJ2-1, with D uncertain. Germline assignment: CDR1 MNHEY and CDR2 SVGEGT. Trimming took 0 bases from V and 10 from J, leaving 13 bases between them. The CDR3 length is 14 residues. CDR3 DNA sequence: TGTGCCAGCAGTTACTCGAGGACCTGGGGAGAGCAGTTCTTC. Its protein is CASSYSRTWGEQFF.

This clone appeared a few times. The rearrangement links TRBV27 to TRBJ1-6; possible D gene TRBD1, 5 bases. The CDR3 sequence is 16 residues long. CDR1 is MNHEY, CDR2 SMNVEV, per germline (reference sequence). Trimming took 2 bases from V and 0 from J, leaving 8 bases between them. CDR3 sequence: CASSLGDPSYNSPLHF. In DNA form, the CDR3 reads TGTGCCAGCAGTTTAGGGGACCCCTCCTATAATTCACCCCTCCACTTT.

Concerning this clone: Germline is not matched at one junction end, which may reflect a read error. J is TRBJ1-2 and V is TRBV5-4; possibly TRBD1 for D (5 bases). The CDR3 consists of 16 residues. Germline V gene lookup returns CDR1 SGHNT and CDR2 YYREEE (reference sequence). CDR3 protein: CASTLGEERGNYGYTF. As DNA, the CDR3 is TGTGCCAGCACCTTGGGGGAGGAGAGAGGAAACTATGGCTACACCTTC.